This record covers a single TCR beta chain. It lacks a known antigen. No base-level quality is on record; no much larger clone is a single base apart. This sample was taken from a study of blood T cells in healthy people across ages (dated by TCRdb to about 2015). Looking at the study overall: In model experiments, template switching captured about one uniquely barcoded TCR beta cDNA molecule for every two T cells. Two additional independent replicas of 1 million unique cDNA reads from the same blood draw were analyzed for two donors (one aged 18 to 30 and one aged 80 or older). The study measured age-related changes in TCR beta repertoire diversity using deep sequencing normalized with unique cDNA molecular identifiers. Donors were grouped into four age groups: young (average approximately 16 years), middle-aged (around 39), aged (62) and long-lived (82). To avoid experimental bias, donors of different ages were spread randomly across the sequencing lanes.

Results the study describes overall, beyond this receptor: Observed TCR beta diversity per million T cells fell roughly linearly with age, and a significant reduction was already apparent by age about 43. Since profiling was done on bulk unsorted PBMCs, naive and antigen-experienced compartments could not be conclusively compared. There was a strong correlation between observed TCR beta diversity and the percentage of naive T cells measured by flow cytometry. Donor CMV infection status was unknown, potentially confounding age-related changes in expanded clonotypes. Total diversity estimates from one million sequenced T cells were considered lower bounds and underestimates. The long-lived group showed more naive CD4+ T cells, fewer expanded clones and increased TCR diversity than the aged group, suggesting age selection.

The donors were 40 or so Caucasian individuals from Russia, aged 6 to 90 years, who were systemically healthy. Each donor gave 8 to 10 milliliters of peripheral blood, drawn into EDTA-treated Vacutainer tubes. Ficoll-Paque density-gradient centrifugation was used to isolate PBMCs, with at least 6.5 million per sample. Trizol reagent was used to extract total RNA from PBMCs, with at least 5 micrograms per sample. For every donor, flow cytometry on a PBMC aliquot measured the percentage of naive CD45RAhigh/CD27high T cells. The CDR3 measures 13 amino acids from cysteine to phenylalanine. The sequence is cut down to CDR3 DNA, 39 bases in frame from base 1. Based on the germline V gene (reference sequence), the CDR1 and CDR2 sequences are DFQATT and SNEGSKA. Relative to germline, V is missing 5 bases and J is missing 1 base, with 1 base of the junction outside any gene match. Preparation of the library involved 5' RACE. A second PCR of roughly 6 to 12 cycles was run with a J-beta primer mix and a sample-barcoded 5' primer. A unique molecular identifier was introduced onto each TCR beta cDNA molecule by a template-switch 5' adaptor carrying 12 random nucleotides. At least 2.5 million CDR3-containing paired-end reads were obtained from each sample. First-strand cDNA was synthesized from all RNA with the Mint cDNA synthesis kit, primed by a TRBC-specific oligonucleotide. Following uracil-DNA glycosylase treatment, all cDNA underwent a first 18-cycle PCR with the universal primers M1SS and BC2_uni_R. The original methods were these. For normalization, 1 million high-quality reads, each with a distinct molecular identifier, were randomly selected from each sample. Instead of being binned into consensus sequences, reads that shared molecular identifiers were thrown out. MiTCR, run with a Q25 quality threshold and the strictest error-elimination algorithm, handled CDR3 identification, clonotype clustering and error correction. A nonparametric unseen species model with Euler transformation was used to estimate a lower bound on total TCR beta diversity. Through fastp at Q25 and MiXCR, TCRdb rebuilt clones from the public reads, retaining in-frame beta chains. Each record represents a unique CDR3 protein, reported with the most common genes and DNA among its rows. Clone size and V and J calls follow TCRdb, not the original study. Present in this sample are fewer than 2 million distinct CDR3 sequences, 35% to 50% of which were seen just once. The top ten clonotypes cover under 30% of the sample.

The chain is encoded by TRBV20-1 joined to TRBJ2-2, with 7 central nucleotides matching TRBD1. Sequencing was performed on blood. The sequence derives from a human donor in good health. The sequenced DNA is TGCAGTGCTCGGACAGGGAACACCGGGGAGCTGTTTTTT. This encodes CSARTGNTGELFF.